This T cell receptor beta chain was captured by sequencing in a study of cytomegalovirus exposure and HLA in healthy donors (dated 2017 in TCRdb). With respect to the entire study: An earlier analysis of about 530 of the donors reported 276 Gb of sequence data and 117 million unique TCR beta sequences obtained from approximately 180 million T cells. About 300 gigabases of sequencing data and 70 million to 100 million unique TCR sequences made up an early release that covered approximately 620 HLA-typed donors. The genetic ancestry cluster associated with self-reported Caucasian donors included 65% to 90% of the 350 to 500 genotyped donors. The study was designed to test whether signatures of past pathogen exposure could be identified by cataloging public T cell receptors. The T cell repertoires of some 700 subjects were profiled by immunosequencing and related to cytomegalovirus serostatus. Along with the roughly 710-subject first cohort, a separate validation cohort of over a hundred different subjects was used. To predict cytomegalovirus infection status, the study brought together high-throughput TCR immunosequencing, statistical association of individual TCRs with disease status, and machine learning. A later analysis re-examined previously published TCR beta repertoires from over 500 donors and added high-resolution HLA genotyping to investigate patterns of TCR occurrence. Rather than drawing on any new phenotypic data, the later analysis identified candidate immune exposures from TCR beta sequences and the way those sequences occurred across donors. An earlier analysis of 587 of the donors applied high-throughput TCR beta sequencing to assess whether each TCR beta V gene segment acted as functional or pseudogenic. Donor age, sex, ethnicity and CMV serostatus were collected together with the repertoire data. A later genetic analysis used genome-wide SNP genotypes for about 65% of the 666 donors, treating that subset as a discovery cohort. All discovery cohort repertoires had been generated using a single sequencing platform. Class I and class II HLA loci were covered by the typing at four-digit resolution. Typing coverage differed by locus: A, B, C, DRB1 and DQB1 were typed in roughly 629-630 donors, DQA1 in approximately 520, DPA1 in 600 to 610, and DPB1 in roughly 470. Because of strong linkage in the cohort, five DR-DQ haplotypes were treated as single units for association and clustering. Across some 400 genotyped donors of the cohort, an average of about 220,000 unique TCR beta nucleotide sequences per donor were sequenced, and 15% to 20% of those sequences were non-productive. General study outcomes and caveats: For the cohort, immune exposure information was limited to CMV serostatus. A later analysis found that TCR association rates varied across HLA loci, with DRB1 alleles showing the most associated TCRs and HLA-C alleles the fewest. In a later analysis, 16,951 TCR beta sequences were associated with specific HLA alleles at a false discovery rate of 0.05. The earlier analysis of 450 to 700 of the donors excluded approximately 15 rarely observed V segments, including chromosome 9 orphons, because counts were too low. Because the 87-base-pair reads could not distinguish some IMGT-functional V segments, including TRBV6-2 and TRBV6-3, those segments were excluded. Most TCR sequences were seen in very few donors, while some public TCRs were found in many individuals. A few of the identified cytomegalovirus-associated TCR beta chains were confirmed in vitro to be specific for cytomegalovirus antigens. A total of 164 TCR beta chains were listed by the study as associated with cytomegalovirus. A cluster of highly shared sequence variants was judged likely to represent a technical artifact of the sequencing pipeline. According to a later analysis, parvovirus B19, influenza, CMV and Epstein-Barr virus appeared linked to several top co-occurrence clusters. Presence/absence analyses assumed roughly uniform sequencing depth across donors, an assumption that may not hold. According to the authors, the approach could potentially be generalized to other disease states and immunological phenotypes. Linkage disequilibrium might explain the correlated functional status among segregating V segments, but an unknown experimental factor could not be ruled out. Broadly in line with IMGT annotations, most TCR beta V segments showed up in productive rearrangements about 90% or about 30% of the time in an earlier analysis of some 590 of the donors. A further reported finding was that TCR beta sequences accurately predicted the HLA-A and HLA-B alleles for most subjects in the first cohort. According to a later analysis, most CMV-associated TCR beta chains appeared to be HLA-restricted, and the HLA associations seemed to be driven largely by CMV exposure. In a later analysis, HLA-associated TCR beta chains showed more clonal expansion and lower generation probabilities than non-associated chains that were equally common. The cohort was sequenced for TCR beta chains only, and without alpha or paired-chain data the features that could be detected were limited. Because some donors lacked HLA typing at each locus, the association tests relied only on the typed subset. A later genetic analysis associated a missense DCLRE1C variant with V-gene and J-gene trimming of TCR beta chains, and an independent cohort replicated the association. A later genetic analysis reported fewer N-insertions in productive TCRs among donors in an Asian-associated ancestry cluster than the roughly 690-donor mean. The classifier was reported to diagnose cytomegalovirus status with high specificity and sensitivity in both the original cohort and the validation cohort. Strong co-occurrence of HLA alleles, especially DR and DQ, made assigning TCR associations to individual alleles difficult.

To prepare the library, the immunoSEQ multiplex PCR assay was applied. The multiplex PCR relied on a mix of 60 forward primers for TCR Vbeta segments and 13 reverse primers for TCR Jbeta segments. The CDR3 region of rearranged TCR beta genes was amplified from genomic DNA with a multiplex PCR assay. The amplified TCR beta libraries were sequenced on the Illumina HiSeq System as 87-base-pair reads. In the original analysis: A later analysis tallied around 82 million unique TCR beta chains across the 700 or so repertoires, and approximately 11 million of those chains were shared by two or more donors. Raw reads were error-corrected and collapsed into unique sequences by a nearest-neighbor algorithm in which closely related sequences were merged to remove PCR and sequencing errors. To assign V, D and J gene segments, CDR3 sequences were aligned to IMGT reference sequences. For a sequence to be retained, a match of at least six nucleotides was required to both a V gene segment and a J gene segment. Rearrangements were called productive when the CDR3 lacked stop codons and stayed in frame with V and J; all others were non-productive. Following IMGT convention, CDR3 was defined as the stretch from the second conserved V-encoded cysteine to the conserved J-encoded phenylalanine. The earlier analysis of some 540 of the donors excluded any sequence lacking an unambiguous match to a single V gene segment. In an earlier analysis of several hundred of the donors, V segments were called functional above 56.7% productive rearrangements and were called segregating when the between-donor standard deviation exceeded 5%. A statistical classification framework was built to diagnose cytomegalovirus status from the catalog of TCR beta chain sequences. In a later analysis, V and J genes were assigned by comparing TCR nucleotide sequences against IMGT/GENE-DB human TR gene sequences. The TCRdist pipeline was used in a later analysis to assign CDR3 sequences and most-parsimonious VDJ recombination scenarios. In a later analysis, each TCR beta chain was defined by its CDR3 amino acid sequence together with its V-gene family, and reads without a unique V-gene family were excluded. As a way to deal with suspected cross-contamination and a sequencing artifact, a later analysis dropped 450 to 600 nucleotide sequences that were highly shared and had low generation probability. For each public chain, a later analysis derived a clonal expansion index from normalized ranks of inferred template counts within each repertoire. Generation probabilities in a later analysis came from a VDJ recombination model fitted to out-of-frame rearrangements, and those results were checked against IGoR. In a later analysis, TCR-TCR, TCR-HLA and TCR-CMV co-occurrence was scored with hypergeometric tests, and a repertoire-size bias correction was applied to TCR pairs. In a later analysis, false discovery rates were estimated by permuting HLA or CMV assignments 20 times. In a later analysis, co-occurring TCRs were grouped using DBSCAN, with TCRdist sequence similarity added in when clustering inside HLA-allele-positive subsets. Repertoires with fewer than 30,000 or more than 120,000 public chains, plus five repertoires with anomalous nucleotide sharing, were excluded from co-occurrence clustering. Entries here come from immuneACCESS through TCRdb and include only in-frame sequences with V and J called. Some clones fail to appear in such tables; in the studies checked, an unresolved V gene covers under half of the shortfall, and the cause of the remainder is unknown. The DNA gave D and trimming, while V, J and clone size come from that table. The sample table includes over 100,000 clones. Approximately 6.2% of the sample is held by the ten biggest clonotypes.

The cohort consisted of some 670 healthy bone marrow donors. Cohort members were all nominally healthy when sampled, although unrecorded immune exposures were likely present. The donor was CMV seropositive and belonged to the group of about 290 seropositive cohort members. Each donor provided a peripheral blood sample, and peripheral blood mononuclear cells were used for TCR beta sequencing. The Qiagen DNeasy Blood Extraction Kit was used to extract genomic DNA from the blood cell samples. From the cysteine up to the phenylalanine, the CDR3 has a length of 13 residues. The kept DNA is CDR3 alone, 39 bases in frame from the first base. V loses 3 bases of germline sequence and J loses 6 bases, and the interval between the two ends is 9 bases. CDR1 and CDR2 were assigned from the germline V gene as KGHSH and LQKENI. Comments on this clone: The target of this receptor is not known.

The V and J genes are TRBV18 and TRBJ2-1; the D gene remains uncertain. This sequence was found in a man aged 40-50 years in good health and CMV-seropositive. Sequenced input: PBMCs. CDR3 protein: CASSPLAANEQFF. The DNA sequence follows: TGTGCCAGCTCACCCCTCGCGGCCAATGAGCAGTTCTTC.